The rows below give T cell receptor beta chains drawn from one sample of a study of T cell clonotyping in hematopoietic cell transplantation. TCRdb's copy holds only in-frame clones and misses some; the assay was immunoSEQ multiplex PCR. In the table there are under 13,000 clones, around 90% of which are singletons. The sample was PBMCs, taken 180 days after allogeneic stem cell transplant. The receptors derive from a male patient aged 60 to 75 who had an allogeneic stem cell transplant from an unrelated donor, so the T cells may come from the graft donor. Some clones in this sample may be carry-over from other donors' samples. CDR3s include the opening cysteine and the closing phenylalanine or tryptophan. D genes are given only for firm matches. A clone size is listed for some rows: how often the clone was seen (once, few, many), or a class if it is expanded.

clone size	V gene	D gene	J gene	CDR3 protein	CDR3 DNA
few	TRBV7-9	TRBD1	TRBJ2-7	CASSLTGGKRAYEQYF	TGTGCCAGCAGCTTAACAGGGGGGAAGCGAGCCTACGAGCAGTACTTC
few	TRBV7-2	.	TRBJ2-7	CASSPSYEQYF	TGTGCCAGCAGCCCCAGCTACGAGCAGTACTTC
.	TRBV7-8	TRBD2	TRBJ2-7	CASSPRTSGADEQYF	TGTGCCAGCAGCCCCCGGACTAGCGGGGCAGATGAGCAGTACTTC
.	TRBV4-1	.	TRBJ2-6	CASSQMMLGRSGANVLTF	TGCGCCAGCAGCCAGATGATGCTCGGTCGCTCTGGGGCCAACGTCCTGACTTTC
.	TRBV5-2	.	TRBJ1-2	CASSQGHHDYGYTF	TGCGCCAGCAGCCAAGGACACCACGACTATGGCTACACCTTC
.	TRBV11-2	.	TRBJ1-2	CASSKQGVGGYTF	TGTGCCAGCAGCAAACAGGGAGTTGGGGGCTACACCTTC
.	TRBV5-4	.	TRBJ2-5	CASSRQALGDRETQYF	TGTGCCAGCAGCCGACAGGCCTTAGGGGATCGAGAGACCCAGTACTTC
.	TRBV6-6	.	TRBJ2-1	CASSYDGLRGFF	TGTGCCAGCAGTTACGACGGGCTGCGTGGGTTCTTC
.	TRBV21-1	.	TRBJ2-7	CASTLRLAGPEQYF	TGTGCCAGCACCCTCAGACTAGCGGGGCCCGAGCAGTACTTC
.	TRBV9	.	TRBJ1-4	CASSVRSGPNEKLFF	TGTGCCAGCAGCGTAAGGTCAGGGCCTAATGAAAAACTGTTTTTT
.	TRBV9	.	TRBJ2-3	CASRGTSTDTQYF	TGTGCCAGTCGGGGTACTAGCACAGATACGCAGTATTTT
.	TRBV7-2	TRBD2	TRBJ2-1	CASSIERGALGNEQFF	TGTGCCAGCAGCATTGAGCGGGGGGCACTTGGGAATGAGCAGTTCTTC
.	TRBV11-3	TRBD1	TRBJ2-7	CASSLSRDRGYEQYF	TGTGCCAGCAGCTTATCCCGGGACAGGGGCTACGAGCAGTACTTC
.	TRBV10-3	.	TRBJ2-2	CAIRPRTGEGNTGELFF	TGTGCCATCAGACCCAGAACCGGAGAGGGGAACACCGGGGAGCTGTTTTTT
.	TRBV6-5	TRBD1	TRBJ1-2	CASSGGTGGTHGYTF	TGTGCCAGCAGTGGGGGGACAGGGGGCACCCATGGCTACACCTTC
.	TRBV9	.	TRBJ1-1	CASSALPGTEAFF	TGTGCCAGCAGCGCTCTCCCGGGCACTGAAGCTTTCTTT
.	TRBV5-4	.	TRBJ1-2	CASSLVGKANYGYTF	TGTGCCAGCAGCTTGGTAGGGAAAGCTAACTATGGCTACACCTTC
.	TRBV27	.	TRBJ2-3	CASSLMEGALDTQYF	TGTGCCAGCAGTTTAATGGAGGGGGCTCTAGATACGCAGTATTTT
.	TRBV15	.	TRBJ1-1	CATSRAKGGYTEAFF	TGTGCCACCAGCAGAGCCAAGGGGGGATACACTGAAGCTTTCTTT
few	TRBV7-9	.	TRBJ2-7	CATGSHYEQYF	TGTGCCACCGGGAGCCACTACGAGCAGTACTTC
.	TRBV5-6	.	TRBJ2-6	CASSVVSGANVLTF	TGTGCCAGCTCGGTAGTCTCTGGGGCCAACGTCCTGACTTTC
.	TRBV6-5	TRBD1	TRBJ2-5	CASRNGRTGKETQYF	TGTGCCAGCAGAAATGGGCGGACAGGCAAAGAGACCCAGTACTTC
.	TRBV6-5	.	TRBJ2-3	CASSLLAPTDTQYF	TGTGCCAGCAGTTTACTAGCCCCCACAGATACGCAGTATTTT
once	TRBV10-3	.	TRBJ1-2	CAISESSGREGGYTF	TGTGCCATCAGTGAGTCATCCGGCCGGGAGGGTGGCTACACCTTC
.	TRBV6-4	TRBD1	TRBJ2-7	CAIGQGSPPPLEQYF	TGTGCCATAGGACAGGGTTCTCCCCCGCCTCTCGAGCAGTACTTC
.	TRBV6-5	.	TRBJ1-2	CASSSGMYGYTF	TGTGCCAGCAGTTCTGGGATGTATGGCTACACCTTC
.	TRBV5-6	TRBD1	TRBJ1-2	CASSSNRQGVYGYTF	TGTGCCAGCAGCTCCAACCGACAGGGCGTCTATGGCTACACCTTC
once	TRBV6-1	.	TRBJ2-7	CASSDLGDHEQYF	TGTGCCAGCAGTGATTTGGGGGACCACGAGCAGTACTTC
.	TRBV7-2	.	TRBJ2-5	CASSLGQTHRETQYF	TGTGCCAGCAGCTTAGGGCAGACCCACAGGGAGACCCAGTACTTC
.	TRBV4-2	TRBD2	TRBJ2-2	CASSQGHGGAGNTGELFF	TGTGCCAGCAGCCAAGGGCACGGGGGGGCCGGCAACACCGGGGAGCTGTTTTTT
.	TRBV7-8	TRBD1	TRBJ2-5	CASSSREGQQETQYF	TGTGCCAGCAGCTCCCGAGAGGGACAGCAAGAGACCCAGTACTTC
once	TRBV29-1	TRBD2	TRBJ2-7	CSVVGTSGEKEQYF	TGCAGCGTTGTCGGGACTAGCGGGGAAAAAGAGCAGTACTTC
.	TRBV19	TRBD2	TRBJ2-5	CASSPSSGVETQYF	TGTGCCAGTAGTCCCTCGAGCGGGGTAGAGACCCAGTACTTC
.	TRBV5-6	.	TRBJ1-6	CASSNDVISPLHF	TGTGCCAGCAGCAACGACGTTATCTCACCCCTCCACTTT
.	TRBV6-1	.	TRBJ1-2	CASSEADNRVGAF	TGTGCCAGCAGTGAGGCAGATAACAGGGTTGGGGCCTTC
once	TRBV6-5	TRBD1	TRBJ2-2	CASSWGTGNTGELFF	TGTGCCAGCAGCTGGGGGACAGGCAACACCGGGGAGCTGTTTTTT
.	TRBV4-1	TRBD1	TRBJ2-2	CASSHSSGTGTYPGELFF	TGCGCCAGCAGCCATTCTTCCGGGACAGGGACTTATCCCGGGGAGCTGTTTTTT
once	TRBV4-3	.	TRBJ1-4	CASSQDRGEKLFF	TGCGCCAGCAGCCAAGATCGGGGAGAAAAACTGTTTTTT
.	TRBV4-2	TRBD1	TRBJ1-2	CASSPEQGAGYGYTF	TGTGCCAGCAGCCCTGAACAGGGGGCGGGATATGGCTACACCTTC
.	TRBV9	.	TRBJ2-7	CASRWARWHYEQYF	TGTGCCAGTCGTTGGGCGCGGTGGCACTACGAGCAGTACTTC
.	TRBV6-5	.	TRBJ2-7	CASSYEVVTRPYEQYF	TGTGCCAGCAGTTACGAGGTGGTAACTCGCCCCTACGAGCAGTACTTC
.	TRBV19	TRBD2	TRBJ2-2	CASTPLWGLAGNTGELFF	TGTGCCAGTACCCCCCTTTGGGGGCTAGCGGGGAACACCGGGGAGCTGTTTTTT
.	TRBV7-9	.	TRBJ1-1	CASSLGTSYTEAFF	TGTGCCAGCAGCCTCGGGACTTCCTACACTGAAGCTTTCTTT
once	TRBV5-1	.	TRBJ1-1	CASSLATDLTEAFF	TGCGCCAGCAGCTTGGCCACAGATCTCACTGAAGCTTTCTTT
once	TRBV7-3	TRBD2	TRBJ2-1	CASSLLAGGSNEQFF	TGTGCCAGCAGCTTACTAGCGGGGGGGTCAAATGAGCAGTTCTTC
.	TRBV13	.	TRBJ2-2	CASSSIGWGNTGELFF	TGTGCCAGCTCATCCATCGGGTGGGGCAACACCGGGGAGCTGTTTTTT
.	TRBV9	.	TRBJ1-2	CASSATVYGYTF	TGTGCCAGCAGCGCGACAGTCTATGGCTACACCTTC
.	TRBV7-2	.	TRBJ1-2	CASSLALAADGYTF	TGTGCCAGCAGCTTAGCGCTGGCGGCTGATGGCTACACCTTC
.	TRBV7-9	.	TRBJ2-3	CASSLGSGTQTSTDTQYF	TGTGCCAGCAGCTTAGGGTCCGGGACACAAACTAGCACAGATACGCAGTATTTT
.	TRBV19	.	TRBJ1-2	CASKSLIGGYTF	TGTGCCAGTAAAAGTCTTATCGGAGGCTACACCTTC